The 19 T cell receptor beta chains below were found in one sample sequenced in a study of blood T cells in healthy people across ages. For the second PCR, which ran for roughly 6 to 11 cycles, a sample-barcoded 5' primer and a J-beta primer mix were used. TCRdb ran MiXCR on the 5' RACE reads and lists one entry per CDR3 protein. The sample gives a few hundred thousand distinct CDR3 sequences, 50% to 60% of which show up once; 51% is in the top ten. Specimen: blood. These receptors were collected from a man aged 55 to 69 in good health.

This clonotype was detected many times. The rearrangement uses TRBV3-1 and TRBJ2-1; D is unclear. This CDR3 has 12 residues. V lost 1 base and J lost 4, with 2 bases in between. Looked up from germline, CDR1 is LGHDT and CDR2 is YNNKEL (reference sequence). CDR3 DNA sequence: TGTGCCAGCAGCCAAGGGTACAATGAGCAGTTCTTC. Its translation is CASSQGYNEQFF.

The chain couples TRBV2 to TRBJ2-5; 10 nucleotides match TRBD2. Gene TRBJ2-7 matches the end of the DNA better, so the J call may be wrong. There are 15 residues in the CDR3. Looked up from germline, CDR1 is SNHLY and CDR2 is FYNNEI. CDR3 sequence reads: CASSQQGLAIHEQYF. CDR3 DNA: TGTGCCAGCAGTCAACAGGGACTAGCGATCCACGAGCAGTACTTC.

This clonotype occurred a few times. The chain joins TRBV4-3 to TRBJ2-2; D is perhaps TRBD2 (6 bases). From germline, CDR1 is LGHNA and CDR2 YSLEER. The V end lost 1 base, the J end lost 6 bases, and 12 bases lay between the germline ends. This CDR3 spans 15 amino acids. The CDR3 sequence: CASSQVRASAGELFF. DNA for the CDR3: TGCGCCAGCAGCCAAGTTCGGGCTAGCGCCGGGGAGCTGTTTTTT.

The J gene is TRBJ2-7, the V gene TRBV5-6; D is perhaps TRBD1 (6 bases). This CDR3 has 15 amino acids. V gave up 6 bases and J gave up 2 bases, with 18 bases separating them. CDR1 and CDR2 from the germline V gene are SGHDT and YYEEEE. The CDR3 DNA follows: TGTGCCAGCACCCCTGGTTGGGGGCAAACCTACGAGCAGTACTTC. The encoded protein is CASTPGWGQTYEQYF. Combining the CDR3 with reference TRBV5-6 and TRBJ2-7 gives the whole variable domain DAGVTQSPTHLIKTRGQQVTLRCSPKSGHDTVSWYQQALGQGPQFIFQYYEEEERQRGNFPDRFSGHQFPNYSSELNVNALLLGDSALYLCASTPGWGQTYEQYFGPGTRLTVT.

This clonotype was recorded at least ten times. This chain connects TRBV7-2 to TRBJ2-1; 11 nucleotides align to TRBD2. CDR1 is SGHTA and CDR2 is FQGNSA in the germline V gene. V trimming: 5 bases; J trimming: 6 bases; junction bases outside the gene matches: 6. The CDR3 is made up of 15 amino acids. CDR3 region: CASSPTSGVGNEQFF. The DNA of the CDR3 is TGTGCCAGCAGCCCGACTAGCGGGGTTGGCAATGAGCAGTTCTTC.

Comment on this clonotype: This may come from a read error, since a much larger clone is one base off. V is TRBV29-1 and J is TRBJ2-1; D perhaps matches TRBD2 (5 bases). The CDR3 contains 11 residues. The germline V gene encodes CDR1 SQVTM and CDR2 ANQGSEA. Trimming stripped 8 bases from V and 13 bases from J, with 18 bases between. The DNA of the CDR3 is TGCAGCTACCGGAATGGGGAGACCCAGTTCTTC. Its protein is CSYRNGETQFF.

The chain combines TRBV20-1 with TRBJ2-1, with 10 nucleotides matching TRBD2. V lost 5 bases and J lost 5; bases outside the gene matches: 6. This CDR3 comprises 14 residues. The germline CDR1 and CDR2 sequences are DFQATT and SNEGSKA (reference sequence). This CDR3 is CSAQKREGHNEQFF. CDR3 sequence (DNA): TGCAGTGCTCAAAAGCGGGAGGGCCACAATGAGCAGTTCTTC.

The V call is TRBV2, the J call TRBJ2-5, with D maybe TRBD2 (6 bases). With 7 bases removed from V and 11 bases from J, the gap between germline ends came to 17 bases. The CDR3 has 12 residues. CDR1 SNHLY and CDR2 FYNNEI come from the germline V gene. The CDR3: CASNPDSRGQYF. CDR3 in DNA: TGTGCCAGCAACCCAGACTCCCGGGGGCAGTACTTC.

This chain joins TRBV4-2 and TRBJ1-1; 7 bases line up with TRBD1. Unmatched junction bases numbered 9, after V lost 4 bases and J lost 1 base. Germline V gene sequence: CDR1 LGHNA, CDR2 YNFKEQ. This CDR3 region has 16 residues. The CDR3: CASSPAEGAGNTEAFF. For the CDR3, the DNA is TGTGCCAGCAGCCCGGCCGAGGGGGCCGGGAACACTGAAGCTTTCTTT.

This clonotype has a handful of counts. The CDR3 loop is CASSLRPGPPGGGYTF. Here the CDR3 DNA reads TGTGCCAGCAGTCTCCGACCGGGACCCCCAGGAGGTGGCTACACCTTC. The chain combines TRBV6-2 or TRBV6-3 with TRBJ1-2, with TRBD1 as a possible D gene (5 bases). This CDR3 has 16 amino acids. Germline CDR1 and CDR2: MNHEY and SVGEGT. Trimming took 5 bases from V and 7 from J, leaving 23 bases between them.

About this clonotype: A read error may account for a junction end that differs from germline. V usage is TRBV7-7 and J usage is TRBJ2-5; tentative D call: TRBD1 (6 bases). Germline CDR1 reads SSHAT; CDR2 reads FNYEAQ (reference sequence). The CDR3 is 15 amino acids. The CDR3: CASSPTGSPQETQYF. In DNA, the CDR3 is TGTGCTAGCAGCCCAACAGGGTCACCCCAAGAGACCCAGTACTTC.

The chain uses TRBV20-1 and TRBJ1-5; D gene unclear. Trimming took off 4 bases at V and 3 bases at J, with 7 bases between the two ends. The CDR3 is 12 residues long. The germline CDR1 and CDR2 sequences are DFQATT and SNEGSKA (reference sequence). The CDR3 is CSATGVNQPQHF. The CDR3 coding sequence is TGCAGTGCTACTGGGGTCAATCAGCCCCAGCATTTT.

The chain uses TRBV28 and TRBJ2-1; the D gene is possibly TRBD2 (6 bases). This CDR3 region has 15 residues. V was pared by 2 bases and J by 2 bases, with 10 bases between. The germline CDR1 and CDR2 sequences are MDHEN and SYDVKM. The CDR3 coding sequence is TGTGCCAGCAGTTTAGGAGGGGTCGCCTACAATGAGCAGTTCTTC. As protein: CASSLGGVAYNEQFF.

The chain couples TRBV20-1 to TRBJ2-1; TRBD2 aligns across 10 bases. Per germline, CDR1 DFQATT and CDR2 SNEGSKA (reference sequence). The CDR3 covers 15 residues. Trimming at V came to 2 bases and at J to 5 bases, leaving 6 bases not matched to a gene. The CDR3 spells CSARPPSGSNNEQFF. DNA for the CDR3: TGCAGTGCTAGACCCCCTAGCGGGAGTAACAATGAGCAGTTCTTC.

This chain uses TRBV14 with TRBJ2-7, with D possibly TRBD1 on 6 matching bases. The J call is uncertain, as TRBJ2-5 better fits the DNA end. CDR1 is SGHDN and CDR2 is FVKESK in the germline V gene. The CDR3 has 15 amino acids. The CDR3 nucleotides read TGTGCCAGCAGCCACTCATGGCAGGGGAAAGAGACCCAGTACTTC. Amino acids: CASSHSWQGKETQYF.

The gene calls are TRBV3-1 and TRBJ2-3; 7 nucleotides match TRBD1. The CDR3 loop spans 15 amino acids. Germline assignment: CDR1 LGHDT and CDR2 YNNKEL (reference sequence). V trimming: 3 bases; J trimming: 9 bases; junction bases outside the gene matches: 12. Here the CDR3 DNA reads TGTGCCAGCAGCCATTCGACAGGGTGGGGAGCCACGCAGTATTTT. This translates into CASSHSTGWGATQYF.

This clonotype showed up just once. This chain uses TRBV11-2 with TRBJ2-7; D gene uncertain. V lost 3 bases and J 3 bases, leaving 9 bases between the germline ends. The CDR3 sequence is 13 residues long. The germline V gene has CDR1 SGHAT and CDR2 FQNNGV. CDR3 residues: CASSFGQHYEQYF. The CDR3 nucleotides read TGTGCCAGCAGCTTTGGGCAGCACTACGAGCAGTACTTC.

This clonotype was picked up a small number of times. V is TRBV12-3 or TRBV12-4 and J is TRBJ2-7, with 7 nucleotides matching TRBD2. V was pared by 3 bases and J by 5 bases, with 10 bases of the junction left unmatched. The CDR3 spans 15 residues. The CDR3 reads CASSLGGAAQHEQYF. The CDR3 DNA sequence: TGTGCCAGCAGTTTGGGAGGGGCTGCCCAACACGAGCAGTACTTC.

This rearrangement joins TRBV20-1 to TRBJ1-4; D may be TRBD1 (5 bases). The CDR3 contains 16 residues. Germline lookup yields CDR1 DFQATT and CDR2 SNEGSKA (reference sequence). V gave up 0 bases and J gave up 0 bases, with 11 bases separating them. CDR3 nucleotides: TGCAGTGCTAGAGATCGTCGCAGGGCAACTAATGAAAAACTGTTTTTT. Translated: CSARDRRRATNEKLFF.